Listed here are 22 T cell receptor beta chains from one sample, sequenced in a study of T cells in Graves' hyperthyroidism and ophthalmopathy. TCR beta CDR3 sequences were amplified from RNA transcripts. When the TCR CDR3 underwent first-round RT-PCR, the HTBI primer set was used. TCRdb redid the calling of the multiplex PCR reads with MiXCR, one entry per CDR3 protein. Of under 350,000 distinct CDR3 sequences listed, about 21% were seen once; the top ten hold roughly 52%. The sample comprised blood. These receptors were obtained from a woman in her fifties or sixties with Graves' hyperthyroidism.

This clonotype was counted at least ten times. The J gene is TRBJ2-7, the V gene TRBV7-6; D not certain. Germline V gene sequence: CDR1 SGHVS, CDR2 FNYEAQ. V was clipped by 5 bases and J by 2 bases, with 10 bases between them. CDR3 length equals 13 residues. CDR3 loop: CASSPDTAYEQYF. The DNA for the CDR3 is TGTGCCAGCAGCCCCGACACCGCCTACGAGCAGTACTTC.

This chain's CDR3 is CSARGGLEAFF. DNA of the CDR3: TGCAGTGCTAGAGGGGGGTTGGAAGCTTTCTTT. The chain combines TRBV20-1 with TRBJ1-1, with D possibly TRBD1 on 5 matching bases. CDR3 size: 11 residues. V dropped 1 base and J dropped 8 bases, with 8 bases sitting between them. In germline, CDR1 is DFQATT, CDR2 SNEGSKA (reference sequence).

In its sample, this clonotype was seen many times. The gene calls are TRBV7-2 and TRBJ2-1; perhaps TRBD2 as D (6 bases). Germline loops: CDR1 SGHTA, CDR2 FQGNSA. V lost 5 bases to trimming and J lost 3 bases, with 17 bases between them. The CDR3 covers 16 residues. The CDR3 sequence: CASSLRTSGVYNEQFF. The CDR3 region has the DNA TGTGCCAGCAGCCTGAGGACGTCGGGGGTCTACAATGAGCAGTTCTTC.

In regard to this clonotype: A much more abundant neighbour one base away suggests this may be a read error. The chain uses TRBV20-1 and TRBJ2-5, with D possibly being TRBD2 (6 bases). The CDR3 spans 14 residues. The germline V gene encodes CDR1 DFQATT and CDR2 SNEGSKA (reference sequence). The CDR3 sequence: CSARVPGLQETQCF. In nucleotides, the CDR3 is TGCAGTGCTAGAGTTCCGGGACTTCAAGAGACCCAGTGCTTC.

This clonotype was detected only a few times. The chain links TRBV5-1 to TRBJ2-2, with D perhaps being TRBD1 or TRBD2 (5 bases each). The CDR3 is made up of 14 amino acids. The germline CDR1 and CDR2 sequences are SGHRS and YFSETQ. V lost 2 bases and J lost 11, with 16 bases in between. The CDR3 loop is CASSFRQGPGELFF. The CDR3 coding sequence is TGCGCCAGCAGCTTTCGGCAGGGCCCGGGAGAGCTGTTTTTT.

The chain couples TRBV5-1 to TRBJ2-5; D remains unclear. CDR1 and CDR2 (germline): SGHRS, YFSETQ. Trimming cost V 2 bases and J 5 bases, with 19 bases left between them. The CDR3 loop spans 16 amino acids. CDR3 sequence: CASSLGQARPSETQYF. DNA of the CDR3: TGCGCCAGCAGCTTAGGTCAGGCCAGGCCCTCGGAGACCCAGTACTTC.

The CDR3 spells CASSAGIAKNIQYF. The DNA of the CDR3 is TGTGCCAGCAGTGCAGGAATAGCCAAAAACATTCAGTACTTC. V is TRBV12-3 or TRBV12-4 and J is TRBJ2-4; D unresolved. The CDR3 contains 14 residues. V lost 5 bases to trimming and J lost 0 bases, with 8 bases between them.

The sample holds many counts of this clonotype. This chain links TRBV29-1 with TRBJ2-3; D not certain. V lost 4 bases, J lost 4 bases, and 12 bases lay in between. CDR1 and CDR2 from the germline V gene are SQVTM and ANQGSEA. The CDR3 runs to 13 residues. The CDR3 loop reads CSVAGLGSDTQYF. CDR3 bases: TGCAGCGTTGCGGGCTTGGGGTCAGATACGCAGTATTTT.

This clonotype was detected only a few times. The J gene is TRBJ1-4, the V gene TRBV9, with 9 bases that match TRBD1. The CDR3 is 16 amino acids. V was pared by 0 bases and J by 8 bases, with 8 bases of the junction left unmatched. Germline V gene data show CDR1 as SGDLS and CDR2 as YYNGEE. The CDR3 loop is CASSVALDRGGEKLFF. For the CDR3, the DNA is TGTGCCAGCAGCGTAGCCCTGGACAGGGGCGGCGAAAAACTGTTTTTT.

This clonotype was seen ten or more times. The gene calls are TRBV13 and TRBJ2-1; D tentatively fits TRBD1 or TRBD2 (6 bases each). The CDR3 is made up of 12 amino acids. V lost 5 bases and J lost 12, with 14 bases in between. Per the germline V gene, CDR1 is PRHDT and CDR2 is FYEKMQ (reference sequence). In DNA form, the CDR3 reads TGTGCCAGCAGCCTCAACAGGGACTTGCAGTTCTTC. Amino acids: CASSLNRDLQFF. The whole variable domain, filled in from reference TRBV13 and TRBJ2-1, reads AAGVIQSPRHLIKEKRETATLKCYPIPRHDTVYWYQQGPGQDPQFLISFYEKMQSDKGSIPDRFSAQQFSDYHSELNMSSLELGDSALYFCASSLNRDLQFFGPGTRLTVL.

This clonotype showed up just once. A read error may be the cause here, since a much bigger clone is one base away. The CDR3 DNA reads TGTGCCAGCAGTTACTCTAGGACTAGGGCTGTGCGCAATGAGCAGTACTTC. Translation gives CASSYSRTRAVRNEQYF. J is TRBJ2-1 and V is TRBV6-2 or TRBV6-3, with 7 bases aligning to TRBD2. The end of the DNA aligns better with TRBJ2-7, so the J call may be wrong. The length of the CDR3 is 17 residues. Germline-derived CDR1 and CDR2 are MNHEY and SVGEGT.

The chain is built from TRBV5-4 and TRBJ1-2, with 9 nucleotides matching TRBD1. This CDR3 has 15 residues. Germline assignment: CDR1 SGHNT and CDR2 YYREEE (reference sequence). The J segment lost 3 bases and the V segment lost 4 bases, leaving 7 bases of the junction unmatched. CDR3 in DNA: TGTGCCAGCAGCCGTTCCGGGACAGGGTACTATGGCTACACCTTC. Its translation: CASSRSGTGYYGYTF.

This clonotype appeared many times. The V call is TRBV5-8, the J call TRBJ1-2, with TRBD1 matching over 10 bases. With 4 bases clipped from V and 0 bases from J, the junction kept 6 bases outside the gene matches. Germline CDR1 SGHTS, CDR2 YDEGEE. This CDR3 contains 16 residues. The CDR3 is CASSRRQGASNYGYTF. The CDR3 DNA reads TGTGCCAGCAGCCGGCGACAGGGGGCTTCTAACTATGGCTACACCTTC.

This clonotype has a count of ten or more. The V gene is TRBV7-9, the J gene TRBJ1-5; D is undetermined. CDR1 is SEHNR and CDR2 is FQNEAQ in the germline V gene (reference sequence). The germline V and J ends were trimmed by 5 bases and 2 bases, with 13 bases remaining between them. The CDR3 has 15 residues. The CDR3 loop is CASSPGRVGNQPQHF. The CDR3 nucleotides read TGTGCCAGCAGCCCCGGACGGGTGGGCAATCAGCCCCAGCATTTT.

The sample holds many counts of this clonotype. The genes are TRBV28 and TRBJ1-1; 9 nucleotides match TRBD1. The ends lost 10 bases at V and 13 bases at J; junction bases unmatched: 13. In germline, CDR1 is MDHEN, CDR2 SYDVKM. This CDR3 comprises 12 residues. The CDR3 sequence is CATGTGSSRGFF. The CDR3 bases are TGTGCCACCGGGACAGGGTCCTCCAGGGGTTTCTTT.

This clonotype was counted a few times. The genes are TRBV2 and TRBJ1-1, with D tentatively TRBD1 (6 bases). The V and J ends lost 9 bases and 0 bases respectively, with 20 bases between them. This CDR3 spans 16 amino acids. Germline lookup yields CDR1 SNHLY and CDR2 FYNNEI. CDR3 protein: CASRLGGAGLNTEAFF. CDR3 coding DNA: TGTGCCAGTAGGTTAGGGGGGGCCGGGTTGAACACTGAAGCTTTCTTT.

This clonotype was seen many times. The CDR3 DNA follows: TGTGCCAGCAGTTCCTCGACTGGAGGGGATACGCAGTATTTT. The encoded protein is CASSSSTGGDTQYF. The chain carries TRBV6-5 and TRBJ2-3; D might be TRBD2 (6 bases). Between the trimmed V and J ends, which lost 4 bases and 6 bases, there was a span of 14 bases. The CDR3 loop spans 14 amino acids. Germline V lookup: CDR1 MNHEY, CDR2 SVGAGI.

This clonotype was picked up a small number of times. The gene calls are TRBV3-1 and TRBJ2-6; D possibly corresponds to TRBD1 (6 bases). The CDR3 is made up of 18 amino acids. The V gene lost 2 bases and the J gene lost 0 bases, with 14 bases spanning the gap. Germline lookup yields CDR1 LGHDT and CDR2 YNNKEL (reference sequence). In DNA, the CDR3 is TGTGCCAGCAGCCAACGTGGACAGCGGATCTCTGGGGCCAACGTCCTGACTTTC. Protein product: CASSQRGQRISGANVLTF.

Many counts were recorded for this clonotype. The chain links TRBV10-3 to TRBJ2-1, with 9 bases matching TRBD2. There are 15 residues in the CDR3. V dropped 6 bases and J dropped 1; count of bases not matched to a gene: 4. CDR1 and CDR2 (germline): ENHRY, SYGVKD. The CDR3 DNA sequence: TGTGCCATCAGGGATACTAGCGGGTCCTACAATGAGCAGTTCTTC. Protein product: CAIRDTSGSYNEQFF.

This clonotype was detected ten times or more. CDR3 loop: CASSLAGDPNGYTF. For the CDR3, the DNA is TGCGCCAGCAGCTTAGCAGGGGACCCAAATGGCTACACCTTC. V usage is TRBV5-1 and J usage is TRBJ1-2; perhaps TRBD1 as D (6 bases). In germline, CDR1 is SGHRS, CDR2 YFSETQ. This CDR3 is 14 amino acids long. Trimming removed 2 bases from V and 6 bases from J, with 14 bases in between.

The CDR3 sequence: CASSFGHREAFF. The CDR3 DNA reads TGTGCCAGCAGTTTTGGGCATCGCGAAGCTTTCTTT. This chain uses TRBV28 with TRBJ1-1, with D hard to call. The V end was cut by 3 bases, the J end by 8 bases, with 10 bases between. Germline loops: CDR1 MDHEN, CDR2 SYDVKM. The CDR3 has 12 amino acids. Full variable domain (rest looked up from reference TRBV28 and TRBJ1-1): DVKVTQSSRYLVKRTGEKVFLECVQDMDHENMFWYRQDPGLGLRLIYFSYDVKMKEKGDIPEGYSVSREKKERFSLILESASTNQTSMYLCASSFGHREAFFGQGTRLTVV.

In its sample, this clonotype was seen a few times. A single base separates this from a much larger clone, so it may be a read error. The rearrangement links TRBV28 to TRBJ2-7; no clear D gene. Germline values: CDR1 MDHEN, CDR2 SYDVKM. The CDR3 runs 13 residues. The ends were cut back, 3 bases at V and 9 bases at J, with 15 bases in the middle. CDR3 region: CASSLAALWGQYF. In DNA, the CDR3 is TGTGCCAGCAGTTTGGCAGCCCTATGGGGGCAGTACTTC.